This entry lists 18 T cell receptor beta chains sequenced from one sample in a study of blood T cell repertoires in COVID-19. The protocol was immunoSEQ multiplex PCR, while the TCRdb copy is restricted to in-frame clones and leaves out a portion. The sample has some 390,000 clones, more than 75% seen once. Sequencing was done on a sample of peripheral blood. These TCRs come from a woman aged 55-75 years with COVID-19, enrolled during active disease.

The chain joins TRBV7-7 to TRBJ2-5; D perhaps matches TRBD2 (6 bases). This CDR3 has 16 residues. Germline V gives CDR1 SSHAT, CDR2 FNYEAQ (reference sequence). The V and J ends lost 4 bases and 1 base respectively, with 16 bases between them. CDR3 residues: CASSSLDSSGQETQYF. CDR3 coding DNA: TGTGCCAGCAGCTCCCTGGATAGTAGCGGCCAAGAGACCCAGTACTTC. The full variable domain, in which reference TRBV7-7 and TRBJ2-5 provide the parts outside the CDR3, is GAGVSQSPRYKVTKRGQDVTLRCDPISSHATLYWYQQALGQGPEFLTYFNYEAQPDKSGLPSDRFSAERPEGSISTLTIQRTEQRDSAMYRCASSSLDSSGQETQYFGPGTRLLVL.

The chain recombines TRBV6-5 with TRBJ2-7; D is unclear. Trimming left V 7 bases short and J 0 bases short, with 16 bases between. In germline, CDR1 is MNHEY, CDR2 SVGAGI. The CDR3 runs 15 residues. CDR3 loop: CASTTDPASSYEQYF. CDR3 DNA: TGTGCCAGCACCACAGATCCGGCAAGCTCCTACGAGCAGTACTTC.

The chain has TRBV6-5 and TRBJ2-3; the D is unclear. Germline V gives CDR1 MNHEY, CDR2 SVGAGI. The CDR3 extends over 14 amino acids. Between the trimmed V and J ends, which lost 5 bases and 9 bases, there was a span of 18 bases. CDR3 DNA sequence: TGTGCCAGCAGTCCCGACCCCGAGAGTAGCACGCAGTATTTT. This encodes CASSPDPESSTQYF.

Written as DNA, the CDR3 is TGTGCCAGCAGCTTAGCGACAGGGAACCAGCCCCAGCATTTT. The encoded protein is CASSLATGNQPQHF. The V and J genes are TRBV7-2 and TRBJ1-5, with TRBD1 matching 7 bases. V shed 0 bases, J shed 7 bases, and the junction held 3 bases outside the gene matches. The germline gives CDR1 SGHTA, CDR2 FQGNSA. The CDR3 contains 14 residues.

This rearrangement joins TRBV18 to TRBJ2-7; D is possibly TRBD1 (6 bases). The V gene's germline CDR1 is KGHSH and CDR2 LQKENI. With 3 bases removed from V and 3 bases from J, the gap between germline ends came to 12 bases. The CDR3 is 14 residues long. CDR3 loop: CASSPAQGHYEQYF. CDR3 DNA sequence: TGTGCCAGCTCACCGGCACAGGGCCACTACGAGCAGTACTTC.

The V call is TRBV11-3, the J call TRBJ1-5; D gene ambiguous. Trimming took 3 bases from V and 0 from J, leaving 9 bases between them. Germline V gene sequence: CDR1 SGHNT, CDR2 YENEEA. The CDR3 covers 15 residues. CDR3 amino acids: CASSFCRGSNQPQHF. In DNA form, the CDR3 reads TGTGCCAGCAGCTTTTGCCGGGGTAGCAATCAGCCCCAGCATTTT. Together with reference TRBV11-3 and TRBJ1-5, the CDR3 gives the full variable domain: EAGVVQSPRYKIIEKKQPVAFWCNPISGHNTLYWYLQNLGQGPELLIRYENEEAVDDSQLPKDRFSAERLKGVDSTLKIQPAELGDSAVYLCASSFCRGSNQPQHFGDGTRLSIL.

The chain uses TRBV28 and TRBJ2-7, with 9 bases aligning to TRBD1. V trimming: 1 base; J trimming: 0 bases; junction bases outside the gene matches: 4. Germline V lookup: CDR1 MDHEN, CDR2 SYDVKM. The CDR3 has 16 residues. CDR3 DNA: TGTGCCAGCAGTTTATTACCACAGGGGGCCTCCTACGAGCAGTACTTC. Its translation: CASSLLPQGASYEQYF.

The chain uses TRBV15 and TRBJ1-5, with no clear D. Trimming pared 5 bases from V and 6 bases from J, leaving 14 bases between. The CDR3 totals 14 residues. Germline V gene data show CDR1 as LNHNV and CDR2 as YYDKDF (reference sequence). CDR3 in amino acids: CATSQRLEGQPQHF. The CDR3 coding sequence is TGTGCCACCAGCCAGAGATTAGAGGGTCAGCCCCAGCATTTT.

This chain uses TRBV24-1 with TRBJ2-6; no clear D gene. The length of the CDR3 is 14 residues. Germline-derived CDR1 and CDR2 are KGHDR and SFDVKD. Between the trimmed V and J ends, which lost 9 bases and 0 bases, there was a span of 8 bases. CDR3 loop: CATAPSSGANVLTF. In DNA, the CDR3 is TGTGCCACCGCCCCGAGCTCTGGGGCCAACGTCCTGACTTTC.

The chain couples TRBV11-2 to TRBJ2-7; D unclear. This CDR3 is 16 amino acids long. Germline loops: CDR1 SGHAT, CDR2 FQNNGV. Trimming removed 1 base from V and 0 bases from J, with 13 bases in between. CDR3 DNA sequence: TGTGCCAGCAGCTTAGTTGGCGCTTGGAGCTCCTACGAGCAGTACTTC. Translated: CASSLVGAWSSYEQYF.

The chain couples TRBV5-1 to TRBJ2-3; 11 bases line up with TRBD2. The CDR3 contains 16 residues. After removal of 0 bases from V and 5 bases from J, the junction contained 5 bases not matched to a gene. Per the germline V gene, CDR1 is SGHRS and CDR2 is YFSETQ. This CDR3 is CASSLEVAGGLDTQYF. CDR3 sequence (DNA): TGCGCCAGCAGCTTGGAAGTAGCGGGGGGGTTAGATACGCAGTATTTT.

The V call is TRBV30, the J call TRBJ2-7; 9 positions match TRBD1. After removal of 7 bases from V and 6 bases from J, the junction contained 13 bases not matched to a gene. The germline gives CDR1 GTSNPN, CDR2 SVGIG (reference sequence). This CDR3 region has 14 residues. CDR3 sequence (DNA): TGTGCCTATCTACCAAGGACAGGGGCTCTCGAGCAGTACTTC. This sequence encodes CAYLPRTGALEQYF.

V and J are TRBV19 and TRBJ2-2, with 7 bases that match TRBD1. Germline V gene data show CDR1 as LNHDA and CDR2 as SQIVND (reference sequence). This CDR3 region has 17 residues. V was pared by 1 base and J by 0 bases, with 5 bases of the junction left unmatched. The CDR3 nucleotides read TGTGCCAGTAGTATAGGTAGGGGGCCCTCGAACACCGGGGAGCTGTTTTTT. Encoded protein: CASSIGRGPSNTGELFF.

J is TRBJ1-1 and V is TRBV6-5; D possibly corresponds to TRBD1 (6 bases). The CDR3 extends over 13 amino acids. The V gene lost 6 bases and the J gene lost 4 bases, with 12 bases spanning the gap. The germline V gene has CDR1 MNHEY and CDR2 SVGAGI. The chain's CDR3 is CASRAGDVTEAFF. CDR3 in DNA: TGTGCCAGCAGGGCAGGGGATGTCACTGAAGCTTTCTTT.

V is TRBV2 and J is TRBJ2-7, with D perhaps matching TRBD2 (7 bases). Germline loops: CDR1 SNHLY, CDR2 FYNNEI. The CDR3 is 13 amino acids. V was clipped by 8 bases and J by 6 bases, with 17 bases between them. The chain's CDR3 is CASSGGQNGEQYF. CDR3 DNA: TGTGCCAGCTCGGGAGGACAGAATGGCGAGCAGTACTTC.

The chain joins TRBV5-4 to TRBJ2-4, with D maybe TRBD2 (5 bases). This CDR3 is built from 13 residues. Looked up from germline, CDR1 is SGHNT and CDR2 is YYREEE (reference sequence). The V end lost 4 bases, the J end lost 1 base, and 6 bases lay between the germline ends. As DNA, the CDR3 is TGTGCCAGCAGCCCGGGGGCCAAAAACATTCAGTACTTC. Translated: CASSPGAKNIQYF.

This chain uses TRBV28 with TRBJ1-5; TRBD1 might be the D (6 bases). Germline V CDR1 and CDR2: MDHEN, SYDVKM. Trimming stripped 2 bases from V and 2 bases from J, with 10 bases between. The CDR3 extends over 15 amino acids. For the CDR3, the DNA is TGTGCCAGCAGTTTAGCAGGGGAAGGCAATCAGCCCCAGCATTTT. Its protein product is CASSLAGEGNQPQHF.

The CDR3 coding sequence is TGTGCCAGCAGGAGCCTAGCGGTCACCGGGGAGCTGTTTTTT. Its protein product is CASRSLAVTGELFF. The rearrangement uses TRBV2 and TRBJ2-2, with 7 bases aligning to TRBD2. Trimming at V came to 6 bases and at J to 4 bases, leaving 5 bases not matched to a gene. CDR3 length: 14 residues. Germline values: CDR1 SNHLY, CDR2 FYNNEI. Full variable domain (outside the CDR3, taken from reference TRBV2 and TRBJ2-2): EPEVTQTPSHQVTQMGQEVILRCVPISNHLYFYWYRQILGQKVEFLVSFYNNEISEKSEIFDDQFSVERPDGSNFTLKIRSTKLEDSAMYFCASRSLAVTGELFFGEGSRLTVL.